These 14 T cell receptor beta chains came from one sample sequenced in a study of T cell changes during pregnancy in multiple sclerosis. Sequencing was performed with immunoSEQ multiplex PCR; in TCRdb, only in-frame clones are kept and a portion is missing. The sample carries approximately 88,000 clones, around 94% recorded once. The source material was peripheral blood, sampled in the third trimester of pregnancy. The receptors here all came from a female donor with multiple sclerosis, enrolled in a pregnancy study.

The rearrangement links TRBV7-9 to TRBJ2-2; 9 bases agree with TRBD1. Germline CDR1 reads SEHNR; CDR2 reads FQNEAQ (reference sequence). V was clipped by 5 bases and J by 0 bases; unmatched bases: 4. The CDR3 has 16 residues. CDR3 coding DNA: TGTGCCAGCAGCATCAACAGGGGGCCGAACACCGGGGAGCTGTTTTTT. Translated, it gives CASSINRGPNTGELFF.

This chain uses TRBV28 with TRBJ1-1; a possible D gene is TRBD1 (6 bases). Germline values: CDR1 MDHEN, CDR2 SYDVKM. The V end was cut by 5 bases, the J end by 4 bases, with 17 bases between. The CDR3 spans 15 residues. CDR3 sequence (DNA): TGTGCCAGCAGTCCCCTGGGCGCCAGGGGCACTGAAGCTTTCTTT. This sequence encodes CASSPLGARGTEAFF.

This clone showed up just once. The J gene is TRBJ2-7, the V gene TRBV6-5, with 8 bases fitting TRBD1. The V gene's germline CDR1 is MNHEY and CDR2 SVGAGI. V trimming: 6 bases; J trimming: 3 bases; junction bases outside the gene matches: 10. This CDR3 has 15 amino acids. CDR3 DNA: TGTGCCAGCAGAATGTTTCGGGACAGGAGCTACGAGCAGTACTTC. Its protein product is CASRMFRDRSYEQYF.

This sequence joins TRBV7-2 and TRBJ2-2; 7 nucleotides match TRBD1. The germline gives CDR1 SGHTA, CDR2 FQGNSA. The CDR3 length is 15 residues. V was pared by 5 bases and J by 2 bases, with 5 bases of the junction left unmatched. The CDR3 here is CASSQDRRNTGELFF. The CDR3 DNA sequence: TGTGCCAGCAGCCAGGACAGGCGTAACACCGGGGAGCTGTTTTTT.

The chain couples TRBV10-3 to TRBJ2-7, with D tentatively TRBD1 (5 bases). Germline assignment: CDR1 ENHRY and CDR2 SYGVKD. Trimming removed 10 bases from V and 6 bases from J, with 13 bases in between. The CDR3 has 11 amino acids. The CDR3 protein is CATRQSREQYF. Here the CDR3 DNA reads TGTGCCACCCGACAGTCCCGCGAGCAGTACTTC.

The chain uses TRBV10-1 and TRBJ2-3; no reliable D call. The V gene lost 4 bases and the J gene lost 0 bases, with 11 bases spanning the gap. There are 15 residues in the CDR3. Per the germline V gene, CDR1 is WNHNN and CDR2 is SYGVQD (reference sequence). CDR3 region: CASSALGSSTDTQYF. Written as DNA, the CDR3 is TGCGCCAGCAGTGCTCTAGGCAGTAGCACAGATACGCAGTATTTT.

J is TRBJ2-1 and V is TRBV27; TRBD2 matches at 7 bases. V was pared by 6 bases and J by 1 base, with 9 bases of the junction left unmatched. Germline assignment: CDR1 MNHEY and CDR2 SMNVEV (reference sequence). The CDR3 totals 16 residues. CDR3 region: CASSTSASGSYNEQFF. CDR3 in DNA: TGTGCCAGCAGCACTAGTGCTAGCGGATCCTACAATGAGCAGTTCTTC.

CDR3 in DNA: TGTGCCAGCAGTTCCAGGGACAGGGGGCTTACCGGGGAGCTGTTTTTT. This sequence encodes CASSSRDRGLTGELFF. The chain couples TRBV2 to TRBJ2-2; 12 bases map to TRBD1. Germline V lookup: CDR1 SNHLY, CDR2 FYNNEI. The length of the CDR3 is 16 residues. Losses at the gene ends were 5 bases for V and 5 bases for J; bases not matched to a gene: 6.

The rearrangement joins TRBV28 to TRBJ1-4; TRBD1 aligns across 7 bases. V dropped 3 bases and J dropped 6; count of bases not matched to a gene: 4. The CDR3 covers 14 residues. Germline-derived CDR1 and CDR2 are MDHEN and SYDVKM. CDR3 bases: TGTGCCAGCAGTTTTGACAGGGTTGATGAAAAACTGTTTTTT. Translating it yields CASSFDRVDEKLFF.

A remark on this clone: One junction end disagrees with the germline gene, perhaps due to a read error. The CDR3, as DNA: TGTGCCAGCAGCTTAGGGCTAGCGTCCTACGAGCAGCACTTC. It translates to CASSLGLASYEQHF. The chain couples TRBV13 to TRBJ2-7, with a weak D call TRBD2 (6 bases). CDR3 length: 14 amino acids. Per the germline V gene, CDR1 is PRHDT and CDR2 is FYEKMQ (reference sequence).

The genes are TRBV27 and TRBJ2-5; TRBD2 matches 8 bases. CDR3 length equals 14 residues. Looked up from germline, CDR1 is MNHEY and CDR2 is SMNVEV (reference sequence). J gave up 7 bases and V 3 bases, and 7 bases lay outside the gene matches. CDR3 nucleotides: TGTGCCAGCAGTTTTCTGGGACTAGGGGGGACCCAGTACTTC. Translation: CASSFLGLGGTQYF.

This clone appeared a single time. V usage is TRBV12-5 and J usage is TRBJ2-7, with 10 bases aligning to TRBD1. The CDR3 is 14 residues long. Germline V lookup: CDR1 LGHNT, CDR2 FRNRAP. With V trimmed by 6 bases and J by 2 bases, 4 bases remained unmatched. CDR3 coding DNA: TGTGCTAGTGGCCTGGGACAGGGGCCCTACGAGCAGTACTTC. This gives the protein CASGLGQGPYEQYF.

The V call is TRBV12-5, the J call TRBJ1-1; D is undetermined. This CDR3 is 15 amino acids long. V was shortened by 3 bases and J by 1 base, with 12 bases between the two germline ends. Germline CDR1 reads LGHNT; CDR2 reads FRNRAP. The CDR3 region is CASGFVGSRNTEAFF. In DNA, the CDR3 is TGTGCTAGTGGTTTCGTTGGCAGTCGGAACACTGAAGCTTTCTTT.

This sequence joins TRBV29-1 and TRBJ1-5, with D perhaps TRBD1 (5 bases). Germline CDR1 and CDR2: SQVTM and ANQGSEA. The germline V and J ends were trimmed by 6 bases and 3 bases, with 12 bases remaining between them. This CDR3 contains 13 residues. The CDR3 region has the DNA TGCAGCGTCGTGAGACAGAACAATCAGCCCCAGCATTTT. Translation gives CSVVRQNNQPQHF.